This TCR beta chain was captured in a study of blood T cell repertoires in COVID-19. Study overall: Acute and convalescent COVID-19 specimens originated in the United States, Italy and Spain. Sources were T cells, B-cell-depleted T cells, or PBMCs; the material itself was cDNA or gDNA.

Authors' methods: From reference gene primer amplification, estimates of nucleated cell counts were derived. Here immunoSEQ multiplex PCR was the method, and the copy in TCRdb shows in-frame clones only, minus some. Clonal size and the V and J genes are those of that table, whereas D and trimming came from the DNA. This table has over 85,000 clones, 91% appearing once. Sequencing was done on a sample of peripheral blood. The source is a man between 18 and 35 years old with acute or convalescent COVID-19.

CDR3 region: CSVKVSGTGVSYEQYF. DNA of the CDR3: TGCAGCGTTAAGGTTTCGGGGACAGGCGTTTCCTACGAGCAGTACTTC. The gene calls are TRBV29-1 and TRBJ2-7; 8 bases match TRBD1. Trimming at V came to 5 bases and at J to 1 base, leaving 13 bases not matched to a gene. From germline, CDR1 is SQVTM and CDR2 ANQGSEA. The CDR3 totals 16 residues.